Each of the 14 T cell receptor beta chains below was sequenced from the same sample in a study of memory CD4+ T cells and cytomegalovirus serostatus. Clones were sequenced by immunoSEQ multiplex PCR, and TCRdb holds only the in-frame ones, with some missing. This table holds around 54,000 clones, about 78% found once. The sort gate was single viable CD3+CD4+CD8-CD45RO+ cells for memory CD4+ T cells. Sequenced sample: memory CD4+ T cells from blood. The receptors originated from an adult in good health and CMV-seronegative.

This clone was picked up one time. The chain has TRBV18 and TRBJ2-7, with 7 bases matching TRBD2. The CDR3 is 14 residues long. The V and J ends lost 2 bases and 3 bases, in that order; junction bases with no gene match: 4. Germline values: CDR1 KGHSH, CDR2 LQKENI. CDR3 sequence (DNA): TGTGCCAGCTCACCATTTGGACTAGACTACGAGCAGTACTTC. Its protein product is CASSPFGLDYEQYF.

The rearrangement links TRBV27 to TRBJ2-6, with D possibly called TRBD1 or TRBD2 (5 bases each). The V end was cut by 2 bases, the J end by 0 bases, with 11 bases between. The CDR3 loop spans 17 amino acids. Per germline, CDR1 MNHEY and CDR2 SMNVEV (reference sequence). CDR3 DNA sequence: TGTGCCAGCAGTTTAACCCCCGGGGCCTCTGGGGCCAACGTCCTGACTTTC. Translated: CASSLTPGASGANVLTF.

The V and J genes are TRBV2 and TRBJ2-3; TRBD1 aligns across 9 bases. The CDR3 runs to 16 residues. Trimming cost V 6 bases and J 3 bases; bases outside gene matches: 10. Germline V CDR1 and CDR2: SNHLY, FYNNEI. The CDR3 region has the DNA TGTGCCAGCAGCGTGGGACAGGGACGGGGAACAGATACGCAGTATTTT. This gives the protein CASSVGQGRGTDTQYF. The variable domain in full, completed from reference TRBV2 and TRBJ2-3, reads EPEVTQTPSHQVTQMGQEVILRCVPISNHLYFYWYRQILGQKVEFLVSFYNNEISEKSEIFDDQFSVERPDGSNFTLKIRSTKLEDSAMYFCASSVGQGRGTDTQYFGPGTRLTVL.

This clone was found a few times. The chain carries TRBV7-9 and TRBJ1-1; D gene unclear. The V gene's germline CDR1 is SEHNR and CDR2 FQNEAQ (reference sequence). The CDR3 is made up of 14 amino acids. V lost 6 bases and J 0 bases, leaving 11 bases between the germline ends. The CDR3 coding sequence is TGTGCCAGCAGTCCCGACGGCATGAACACTGAAGCTTTCTTT. Protein product: CASSPDGMNTEAFF. Full variable domain (outside the CDR3, taken from reference TRBV7-9 and TRBJ1-1): DTGVSQNPRHKITKRGQNVTFRCDPISEHNRLYWYRQTLGQGPEFLTYFQNEAQLEKSRLLSDRFSAERPKGSFSTLEIQRTEQGDSAMYLCASSPDGMNTEAFFGQGTRLTVV.

The chain has TRBV28 and TRBJ2-7; TRBD1 is a possible D gene (5 bases). With 2 bases removed from V and 2 bases from J, the gap between germline ends came to 10 bases. Germline V gene lookup returns CDR1 MDHEN and CDR2 SYDVKM. The CDR3 totals 14 residues. The chain's CDR3 is CASSLRGQTYEQYF. CDR3 nucleotides: TGTGCCAGCAGTTTAAGGGGTCAGACCTACGAGCAGTACTTC.

This clone was picked up one time. The chain employs TRBV18 and TRBJ2-1; 15 bases map to TRBD2. V trimming: 4 bases; J trimming: 3 bases; junction bases outside the gene matches: 7. The CDR3 loop spans 18 amino acids. Germline-derived CDR1 and CDR2 are KGHSH and LQKENI. The CDR3 nucleotides are TGTGCCAGCTCACTTAGAAGGACTAGCGGGAGGGACTACAATGAGCAGTTCTTC. It specifies CASSLRRTSGRDYNEQFF.

This chain links TRBV4-2 with TRBJ2-1, with a tentative D call TRBD2 (6 bases). V lost 5 bases, J lost 0 bases, and 14 bases lay in between. Germline V gene lookup returns CDR1 LGHNA and CDR2 YNFKEQ. CDR3 length equals 16 residues. As DNA, the CDR3 is TGTGCCAGCAGCTTTCGCCTAGCGAACTCCTACAATGAGCAGTTCTTC. Amino acids: CASSFRLANSYNEQFF.

The chain is built from TRBV28 and TRBJ1-4; 11 nucleotides line up with TRBD1. Germline lookup yields CDR1 MDHEN and CDR2 SYDVKM. The J segment lost 7 bases and the V segment lost 6 bases, leaving 10 bases of the junction unmatched. The CDR3 contains 16 residues. Written as DNA, the CDR3 is TGTGCCAGCAGACAGGGACAGGGGGTAGGAGGTGAAAAACTGTTTTTT. It yields the protein CASRQGQGVGGEKLFF.

The chain joins TRBV2 to TRBJ2-3, with D unclear. This CDR3 comprises 13 residues. V was cut by 7 bases and J by 5 bases, with 13 bases left in between. The germline gives CDR1 SNHLY, CDR2 FYNNEI. CDR3 residues: CASTRLREDTQYF. CDR3 bases: TGTGCCAGCACTAGACTTCGAGAAGATACGCAGTATTTT.

This chain connects TRBV11-2 to TRBJ1-4; 8 bases are a match to TRBD1. Per germline, CDR1 SGHAT and CDR2 FQNNGV. With 6 bases clipped from V and 5 bases from J, the junction kept 5 bases outside the gene matches. This CDR3 region has 14 residues. The chain's CDR3 is CASRVGQGNEKLFF. As DNA, the CDR3 is TGTGCCAGCAGAGTAGGACAGGGCAATGAAAAACTGTTTTTT.

This chain links TRBV5-1 with TRBJ1-2; D possibly corresponds to TRBD1 (5 bases). Trimming took 6 bases from V and 0 from J, leaving 15 bases between them. The CDR3 consists of 15 residues. The germline V gene encodes CDR1 SGHRS and CDR2 YFSETQ. The CDR3 DNA is TGCGCCAGCAAGGAGAAGGCAGGGACTAACTATGGCTACACCTTC. This encodes CASKEKAGTNYGYTF.

The chain employs TRBV2 and TRBJ1-5; 7 positions agree with TRBD1. The CDR3 runs 17 residues. The V gene end was trimmed by 2 bases and the J gene end by 0 bases; junction bases not matched to a gene: 7. Germline values: CDR1 SNHLY, CDR2 FYNNEI. CDR3 region: CASSEIRQGGSNQPQHF. In DNA form, the CDR3 reads TGTGCCAGCAGTGAAATCCGACAGGGCGGTAGCAATCAGCCCCAGCATTTT.

V usage is TRBV29-1 and J usage is TRBJ2-1, with D hard to call. The V end was cut by 7 bases, the J end by 5 bases, with 15 bases between. Germline CDR1 and CDR2: SQVTM and ANQGSEA. The CDR3 has 13 amino acids. This chain's CDR3 is CSGRQGSHNEQFF. The CDR3 region has the DNA TGCAGCGGACGACAAGGGTCCCACAATGAGCAGTTCTTC.

The chain links TRBV28 to TRBJ1-2; a possible D gene is TRBD1 (5 bases). The CDR3 sequence is 12 residues long. The germline V and J ends were trimmed by 10 bases and 2 bases, with 11 bases remaining between them. Germline V gene lookup returns CDR1 MDHEN and CDR2 SYDVKM. Here the CDR3 reads CAIGDLNYGYTF. DNA of the CDR3: TGTGCCATAGGGGACCTCAACTATGGCTACACCTTC.